Below, 8 T cell receptor beta chains from the same sample are listed, as sequenced in a study of blood T cell repertoires in COVID-19. Profiled with immunoSEQ multiplex PCR; TCRdb holds only in-frame clones, not every one. This sample has 200,000 or so clones, with nearly 90% found just once. Sequencing was carried out using peripheral blood. The source is a man aged 45 to 65 with COVID-19, enrolled during active disease.

This chain joins TRBV19 and TRBJ2-2; 9 nucleotides match TRBD2. The CDR3 spans 15 residues. V lost 7 bases to trimming and J lost 5 bases; unmatched junction nucleotides: 8. Germline assignment: CDR1 LNHDA and CDR2 SQIVND (reference sequence). The CDR3 is CASTSGTSRTGELFF. In nucleotides, the CDR3 is TGTGCCAGTACTTCCGGGACTAGCCGTACCGGGGAGCTGTTTTTT.

The chain recombines TRBV18 with TRBJ2-5; weak D call: TRBD1 (6 bases). V lost 6 bases, J lost 5 bases, and 22 bases lay in between. Per the germline V gene, CDR1 is KGHSH and CDR2 is LQKENI. The CDR3 consists of 16 residues. The CDR3 DNA follows: TGTGCCAGCTCCCTGGGGGCCGGGACCGGGTCGGAGACCCAGTACTTC. It codes for CASSLGAGTGSETQYF.

CDR3 nucleotide sequence: TGTGCCAGCAGCTTAGCGCGGAACCAAGAGACCCAGTACTTC. Protein product: CASSLARNQETQYF. The V call is TRBV11-2, the J call TRBJ2-5; D ambiguous. CDR3 length: 14 amino acids. Germline V gives CDR1 SGHAT, CDR2 FQNNGV. V shed 1 base and J shed 0 bases, with 6 bases lying between them.

The gene calls are TRBV5-1 and TRBJ2-1; 15 bases are shared with TRBD2. This CDR3 is built from 18 residues. Germline V gene lookup returns CDR1 SGHRS and CDR2 YFSETQ. The V segment lost 7 bases and the J segment 7 bases; nucleotides outside the gene matches: 15. CDR3: CASLAGLAGGPRSNEQFF. CDR3 DNA: TGCGCCAGCCTGGCCGGACTAGCGGGAGGGCCACGGTCTAATGAGCAGTTCTTC.

The chain recombines TRBV27 with TRBJ2-7; weak D call: TRBD2 (6 bases). Germline CDR1 MNHEY, CDR2 SMNVEV (reference sequence). This CDR3 has 12 residues. Deletions cut 6 bases from V and 3 bases from J, with 9 bases between. The CDR3: CASSTGSYEQYF. The CDR3 DNA reads TGTGCCAGCAGCACCGGGAGCTACGAGCAGTACTTC.

DNA of the CDR3: TGTGCCAGCAGTGCACTCGCCCGGACAGCTAGCTACGAGCAGTACTTC. This translates into CASSALARTASYEQYF. This chain joins TRBV6-1 and TRBJ2-7; D possibly corresponds to TRBD1 (6 bases). The germline CDR1 and CDR2 sequences are MNHNS and SASEGT. Trimming cost V 4 bases and J 3 bases, with 19 bases left between them. CDR3 size: 16 residues.

The V and J genes are TRBV7-3 and TRBJ2-1; 8 bases fit TRBD1. V lost 5 bases to trimming and J lost 6 bases; unmatched junction nucleotides: 9. The CDR3 covers 15 residues. Germline CDR1 reads SGHTA; CDR2 reads FQGTGA. This CDR3 reads CASSQGQGKGNEQFF. CDR3 DNA sequence: TGTGCCAGCAGCCAAGGACAGGGCAAGGGCAATGAGCAGTTCTTC.

J is TRBJ1-1 and V is TRBV5-1, with D possibly matching TRBD1 (5 bases). The V gene's germline CDR1 is SGHRS and CDR2 YFSETQ. This CDR3 is 16 amino acids long. V lost 1 base and J lost 4, with 17 bases in between. CDR3 sequence: CASSLIGGRNFTEAFF. The CDR3, as DNA: TGCGCCAGCAGCTTGATCGGGGGACGAAACTTCACTGAAGCTTTCTTT.